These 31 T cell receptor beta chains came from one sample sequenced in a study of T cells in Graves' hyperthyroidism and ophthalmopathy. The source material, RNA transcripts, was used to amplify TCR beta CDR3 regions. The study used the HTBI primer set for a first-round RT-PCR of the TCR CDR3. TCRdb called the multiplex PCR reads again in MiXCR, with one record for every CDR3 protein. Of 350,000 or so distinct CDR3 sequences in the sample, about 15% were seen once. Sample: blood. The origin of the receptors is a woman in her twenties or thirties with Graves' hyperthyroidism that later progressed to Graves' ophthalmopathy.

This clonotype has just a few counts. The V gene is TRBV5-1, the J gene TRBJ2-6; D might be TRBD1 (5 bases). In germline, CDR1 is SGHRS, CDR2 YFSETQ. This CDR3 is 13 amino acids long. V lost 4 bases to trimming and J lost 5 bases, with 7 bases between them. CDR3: CASSLDRANVLTF. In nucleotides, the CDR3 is TGCGCCAGCAGCCTGGACAGGGCCAACGTCCTGACTTTC.

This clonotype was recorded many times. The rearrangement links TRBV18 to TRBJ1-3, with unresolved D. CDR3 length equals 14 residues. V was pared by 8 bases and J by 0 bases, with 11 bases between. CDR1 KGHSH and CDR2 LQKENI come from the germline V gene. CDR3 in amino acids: CASPTDGSGNTIYF. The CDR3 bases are TGTGCCAGCCCAACGGACGGCTCTGGAAACACCATATATTTT.

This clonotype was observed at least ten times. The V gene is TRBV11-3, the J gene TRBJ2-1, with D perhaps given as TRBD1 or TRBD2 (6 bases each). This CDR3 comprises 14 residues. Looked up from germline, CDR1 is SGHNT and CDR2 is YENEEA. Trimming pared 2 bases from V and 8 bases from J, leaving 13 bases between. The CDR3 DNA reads TGTGCCAGCAGCTTAATAGGGGGGCTCGATGAGCAGTTCTTC. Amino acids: CASSLIGGLDEQFF.

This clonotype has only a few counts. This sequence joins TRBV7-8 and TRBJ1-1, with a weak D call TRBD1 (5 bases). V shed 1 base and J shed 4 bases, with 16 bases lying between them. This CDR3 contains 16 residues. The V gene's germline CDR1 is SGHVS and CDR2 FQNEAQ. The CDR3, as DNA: TGTGCCAGCAGCTTAGGACCAAAAGGGGCTCCCACTGAAGCTTTCTTT. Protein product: CASSLGPKGAPTEAFF.

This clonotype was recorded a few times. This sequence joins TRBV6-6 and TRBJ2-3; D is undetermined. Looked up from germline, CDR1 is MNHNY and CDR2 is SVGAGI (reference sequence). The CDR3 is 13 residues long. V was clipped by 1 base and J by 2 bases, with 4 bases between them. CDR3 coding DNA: TGTGCCAGCAGTTACTACCTCACAGATACGCAGTATTTT. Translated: CASSYYLTDTQYF.

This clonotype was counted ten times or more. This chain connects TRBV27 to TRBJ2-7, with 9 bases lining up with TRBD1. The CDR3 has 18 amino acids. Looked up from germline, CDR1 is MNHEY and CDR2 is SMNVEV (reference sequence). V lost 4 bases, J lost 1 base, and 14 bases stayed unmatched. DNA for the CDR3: TGTGCCAGCAGTTCCAAAGGGACAGGGACCATACCTTCCTACGAGCAGTACTTC. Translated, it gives CASSSKGTGTIPSYEQYF.

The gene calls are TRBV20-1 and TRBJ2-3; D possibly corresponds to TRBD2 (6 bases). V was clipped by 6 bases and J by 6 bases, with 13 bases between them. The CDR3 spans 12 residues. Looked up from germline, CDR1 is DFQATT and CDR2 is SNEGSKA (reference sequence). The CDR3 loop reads CSAWGEWDTQYF. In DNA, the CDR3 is TGCAGTGCATGGGGGGAATGGGATACGCAGTATTTT.

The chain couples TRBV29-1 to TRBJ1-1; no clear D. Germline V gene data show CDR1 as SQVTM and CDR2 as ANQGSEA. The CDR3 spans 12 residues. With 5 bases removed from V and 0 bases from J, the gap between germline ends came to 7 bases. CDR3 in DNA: TGCAGCGTTAGTCAGTTGAACACTGAAGCTTTCTTT. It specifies CSVSQLNTEAFF.

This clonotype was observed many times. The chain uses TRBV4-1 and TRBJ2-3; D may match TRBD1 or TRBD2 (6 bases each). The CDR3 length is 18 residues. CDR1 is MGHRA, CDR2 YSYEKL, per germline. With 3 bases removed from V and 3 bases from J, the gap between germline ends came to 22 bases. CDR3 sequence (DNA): TGCGCCAGCAGCCACACCCTCGTCAGGGGACTGCGAACAGATACGCAGTATTTT. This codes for CASSHTLVRGLRTDTQYF.

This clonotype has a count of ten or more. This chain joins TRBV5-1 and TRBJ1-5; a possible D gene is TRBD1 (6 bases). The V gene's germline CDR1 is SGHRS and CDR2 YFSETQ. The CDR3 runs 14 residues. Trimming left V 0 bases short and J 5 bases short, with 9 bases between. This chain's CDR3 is CASSLGGLDQPQHF. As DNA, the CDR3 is TGCGCCAGCAGCTTGGGGGGGCTCGATCAGCCCCAGCATTTT. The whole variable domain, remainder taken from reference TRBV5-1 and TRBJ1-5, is KAGVTQTPRYLIKTRGQQVTLSCSPISGHRSVSWYQQTPGQGLQFLFEYFSETQRNKGNFPGRFSGRQFSNSRSEMNVSTLELGDSALYLCASSLGGLDQPQHFGDGTRLSIL.

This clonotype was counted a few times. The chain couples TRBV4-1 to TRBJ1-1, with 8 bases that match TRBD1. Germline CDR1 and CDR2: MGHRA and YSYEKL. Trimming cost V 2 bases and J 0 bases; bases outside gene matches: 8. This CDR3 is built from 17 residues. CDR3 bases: TGCGCCAGCAGCCAACTGGCAGGGGGCGCGGTGAACACTGAAGCTTTCTTT. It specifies CASSQLAGGAVNTEAFF.

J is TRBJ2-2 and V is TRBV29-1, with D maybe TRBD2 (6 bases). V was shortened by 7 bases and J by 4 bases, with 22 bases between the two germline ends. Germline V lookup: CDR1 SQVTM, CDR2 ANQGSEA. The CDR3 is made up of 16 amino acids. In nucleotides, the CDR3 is TGCAGCGCTCTTGGGGGAGGCACGACCCCCACCGGGGAGCTGTTTTTT. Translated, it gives CSALGGGTTPTGELFF.

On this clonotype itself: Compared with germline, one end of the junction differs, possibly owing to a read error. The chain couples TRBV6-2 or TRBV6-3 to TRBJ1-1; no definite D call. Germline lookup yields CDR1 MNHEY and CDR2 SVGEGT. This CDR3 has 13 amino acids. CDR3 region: CASRISGLAEAFF. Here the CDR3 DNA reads TGTGCCAGCAGAATCTCAGGTTTGGCTGAAGCTTTTTTT.

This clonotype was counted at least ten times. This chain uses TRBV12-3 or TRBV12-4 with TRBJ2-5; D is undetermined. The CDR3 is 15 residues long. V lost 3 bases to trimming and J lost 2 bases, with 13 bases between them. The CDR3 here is CASSFDAGLQETQYF. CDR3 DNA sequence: TGTGCCAGCAGTTTTGACGCTGGGCTTCAAGAGACCCAGTACTTC.

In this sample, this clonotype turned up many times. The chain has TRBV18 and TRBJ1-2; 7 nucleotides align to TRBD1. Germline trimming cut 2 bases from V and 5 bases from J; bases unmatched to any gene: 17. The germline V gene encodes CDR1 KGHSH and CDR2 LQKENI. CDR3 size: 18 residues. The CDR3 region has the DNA TGTGCCAGCTCACCATTTTCGGAACGGGACAGCGTACCGTATGGCTACACCTTC. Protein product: CASSPFSERDSVPYGYTF. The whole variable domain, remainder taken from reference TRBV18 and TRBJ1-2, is NAGVMQNPRHLVRRRGQEARLRCSPMKGHSHVYWYRQLPEEGLKFMVYLQKENIIDESGMPKERFSAEFPKEGPSILRIQQVVRGDSAAYFCASSPFSERDSVPYGYTFGSGTRLTVV.

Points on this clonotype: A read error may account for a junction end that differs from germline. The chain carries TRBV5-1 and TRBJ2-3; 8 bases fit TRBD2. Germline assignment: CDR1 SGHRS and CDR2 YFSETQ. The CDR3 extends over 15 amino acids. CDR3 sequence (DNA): TGCGCCAGCAGCCTGAACGGGGGGGCGACAGGTACGCAGTATTTT. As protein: CASSLNGGATGTQYF.

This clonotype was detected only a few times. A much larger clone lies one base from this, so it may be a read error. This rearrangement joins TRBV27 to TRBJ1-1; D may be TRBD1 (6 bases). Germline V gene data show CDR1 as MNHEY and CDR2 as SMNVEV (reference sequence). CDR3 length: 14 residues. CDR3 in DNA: TGTGCCAGCAGTCTTATCCAGGGGCTCACTGGAGCTTTCTTT. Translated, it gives CASSLIQGLTGAFF.

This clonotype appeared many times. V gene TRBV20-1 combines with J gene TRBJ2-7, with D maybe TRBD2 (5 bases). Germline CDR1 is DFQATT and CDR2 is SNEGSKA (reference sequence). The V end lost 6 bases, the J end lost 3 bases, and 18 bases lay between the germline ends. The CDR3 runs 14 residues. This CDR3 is CSASSNDYLYEQYF. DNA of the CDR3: TGCAGTGCGAGCTCGAACGACTACCTCTACGAGCAGTACTTC.

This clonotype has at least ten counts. The CDR3 loop is CASSFGHGGNTIYF. CDR3 in DNA: TGTGCCAGCAGTTTTGGACACGGAGGAAACACCATATATTTT. This rearrangement joins TRBV12-3 or TRBV12-4 to TRBJ1-3; possibly TRBD1 for D (5 bases). This CDR3 region has 14 residues. V lost 3 bases and J lost 4, with 10 bases in between.

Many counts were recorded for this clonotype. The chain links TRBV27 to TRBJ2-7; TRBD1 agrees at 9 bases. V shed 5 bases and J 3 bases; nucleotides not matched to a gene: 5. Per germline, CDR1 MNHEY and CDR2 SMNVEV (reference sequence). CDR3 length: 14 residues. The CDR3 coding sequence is TGTGCCAGCAGTGTAACAGGGGGCCACTACGAGCAGTACTTC. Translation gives CASSVTGGHYEQYF.

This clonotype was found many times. The CDR3 bases are TGTGCCACCAGTGATTTGATACTAGTCAATGAGCAGTTCTTC. This translates into CATSDLILVNEQFF. The genes are TRBV24-1 and TRBJ2-1; D is perhaps TRBD2 (5 bases). The germline V gene encodes CDR1 KGHDR and CDR2 SFDVKD. The CDR3 loop spans 14 amino acids. The germline V and J ends were trimmed by 0 bases and 6 bases, with 8 bases remaining between them.

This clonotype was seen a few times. The CDR3 reads CASSYSMWQNRPSYEQYF. The CDR3 region has the DNA TGTGCCAGCAGTTACTCGATGTGGCAAAACCGACCTTCCTACGAGCAGTACTTC. The chain joins TRBV6-6 to TRBJ2-7, with unresolved D. Germline lookup yields CDR1 MNHNY and CDR2 SVGAGI (reference sequence). Trimming took off 0 bases at V and 1 base at J, with 19 bases between the two ends. The CDR3 loop spans 18 amino acids.

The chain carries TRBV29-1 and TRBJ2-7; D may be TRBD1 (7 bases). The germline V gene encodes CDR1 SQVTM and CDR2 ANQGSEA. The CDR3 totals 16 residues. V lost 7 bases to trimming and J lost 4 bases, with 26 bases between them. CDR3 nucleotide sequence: TGCAGCGCTGGGGACAGCGGAGGGGGCACAGGGTACGAGCAGTACTTC. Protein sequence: CSAGDSGGGTGYEQYF.

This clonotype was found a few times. CDR3 nucleotide sequence: TGTGCCAGCAGCTTGGTAGAGGGAAACACCATATATTTT. It is translated as CASSLVEGNTIYF. The chain joins TRBV5-4 to TRBJ1-3, with D uncertain. Germline lookup yields CDR1 SGHNT and CDR2 YYREEE (reference sequence). The V end was cut by 0 bases, the J end by 4 bases, with 5 bases between. CDR3 length: 13 residues.

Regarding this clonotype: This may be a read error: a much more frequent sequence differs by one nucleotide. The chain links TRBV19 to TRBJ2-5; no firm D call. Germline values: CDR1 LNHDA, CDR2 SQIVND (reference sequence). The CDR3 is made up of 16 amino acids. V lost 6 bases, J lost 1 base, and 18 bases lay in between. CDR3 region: CASSPRTIDPQETQYF. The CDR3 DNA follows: TGTGCCAGTAGCCCCCGGACCATCGACCCCCAAGAGACCCAGTACTTC.

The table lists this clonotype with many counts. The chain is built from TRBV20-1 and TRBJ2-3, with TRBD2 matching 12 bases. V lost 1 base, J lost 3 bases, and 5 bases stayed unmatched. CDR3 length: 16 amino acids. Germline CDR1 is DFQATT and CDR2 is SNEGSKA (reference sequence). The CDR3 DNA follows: TGCAGTGCTAGAGTACTAGCGGGGGGTGTTACAGATACGCAGTATTTT. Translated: CSARVLAGGVTDTQYF.

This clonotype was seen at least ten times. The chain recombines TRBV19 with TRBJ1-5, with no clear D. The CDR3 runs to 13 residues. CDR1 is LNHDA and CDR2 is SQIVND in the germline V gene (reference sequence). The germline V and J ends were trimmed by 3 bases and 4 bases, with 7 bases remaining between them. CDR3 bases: TGTGCCAGTAGTATTGCTAGTAATCAGCCCCAGCATTTT. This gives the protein CASSIASNQPQHF. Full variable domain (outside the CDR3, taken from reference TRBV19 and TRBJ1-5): DGGITQSPKYLFRKEGQNVTLSCEQNLNHDAMYWYRQDPGQGLRLIYYSQIVNDFQKGDIAEGYSVSREKKESFPLTVTSAQKNPTAFYLCASSIASNQPQHFGDGTRLSIL.

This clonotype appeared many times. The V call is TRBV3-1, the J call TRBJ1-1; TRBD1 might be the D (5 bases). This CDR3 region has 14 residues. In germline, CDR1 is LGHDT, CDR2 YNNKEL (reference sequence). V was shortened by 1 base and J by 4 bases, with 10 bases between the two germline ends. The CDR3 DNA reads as TGTGCCAGCAGCCAAGGTCATGGGGGCACTGAAGCTTTCTTT. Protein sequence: CASSQGHGGTEAFF.

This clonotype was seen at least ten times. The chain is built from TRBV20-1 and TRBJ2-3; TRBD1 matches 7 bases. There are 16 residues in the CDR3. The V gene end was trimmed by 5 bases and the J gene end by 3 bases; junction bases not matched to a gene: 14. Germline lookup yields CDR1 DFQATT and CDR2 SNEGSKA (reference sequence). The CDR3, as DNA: TGCAGTGCTGGAGTGCCCAGGGGGTCTGCTACAGATACGCAGTATTTT. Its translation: CSAGVPRGSATDTQYF.

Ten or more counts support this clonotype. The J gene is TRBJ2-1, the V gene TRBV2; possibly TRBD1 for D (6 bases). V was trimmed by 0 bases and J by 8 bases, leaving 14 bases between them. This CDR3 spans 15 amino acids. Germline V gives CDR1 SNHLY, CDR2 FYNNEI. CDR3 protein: CASSEAGQGWDEQFF. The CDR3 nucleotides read TGTGCCAGCAGTGAAGCTGGGCAGGGGTGGGATGAGCAGTTCTTC.

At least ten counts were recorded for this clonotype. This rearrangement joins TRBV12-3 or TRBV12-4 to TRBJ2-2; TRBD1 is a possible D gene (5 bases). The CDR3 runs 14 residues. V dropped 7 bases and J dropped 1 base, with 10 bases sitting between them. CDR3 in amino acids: CASTPTGNTGELFF. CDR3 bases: TGTGCCAGCACCCCCACAGGGAACACCGGGGAGCTGTTTTTT.